This T cell receptor beta chain was captured by sequencing in a study of CD8+CD57+ T cells in acquired aplastic anemia. Profiles of TCR beta VDJ and CDR3 were generated from a genomic DNA template. TCRdb itself ran the reads through MiXCR, one entry per CDR3 protein. The data show about 180,000 distinct CDR3 sequences, roughly 48% seen once. The length of the CDR3 is 12 residues. Germline V gives CDR1 MNHEY, CDR2 SVGEGT. With 2 bases removed from V and 3 bases from J, the gap between germline ends came to 4 bases. Individuals selected for sequencing had exhibited CD8+CD57+ cell expansion on flow cytometry. This clonotype was detected ten times or more.

The sequenced material came from sorted CD4+, CD8+, or CD8+CD57+ T cells (not recorded which) from PBMCs. The gene calls are TRBV6-2 or TRBV6-3 and TRBJ2-5; D unresolved. This clonotype was sampled from a human donor with aplastic anemia. The CDR3 spells CASSYGKETQYF. The DNA of the CDR3 is TGTGCCAGCAGTTACGGGAAAGAGACCCAGTACTTC.